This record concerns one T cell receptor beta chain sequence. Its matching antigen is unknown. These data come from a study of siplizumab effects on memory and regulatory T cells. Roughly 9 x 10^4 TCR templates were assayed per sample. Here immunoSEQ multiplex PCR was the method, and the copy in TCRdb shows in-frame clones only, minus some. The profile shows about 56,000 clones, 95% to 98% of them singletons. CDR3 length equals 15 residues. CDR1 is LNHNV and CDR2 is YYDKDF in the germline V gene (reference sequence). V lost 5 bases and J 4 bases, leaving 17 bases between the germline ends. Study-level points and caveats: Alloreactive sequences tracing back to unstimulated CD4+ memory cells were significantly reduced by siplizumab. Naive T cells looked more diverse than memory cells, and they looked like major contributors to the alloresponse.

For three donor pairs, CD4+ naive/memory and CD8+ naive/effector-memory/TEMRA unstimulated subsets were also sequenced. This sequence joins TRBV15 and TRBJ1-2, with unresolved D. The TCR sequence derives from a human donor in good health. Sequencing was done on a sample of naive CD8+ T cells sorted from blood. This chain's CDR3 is CATSDREPEFYGYTF. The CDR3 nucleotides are TGTGCCACCAGCGACCGGGAACCTGAATTCTATGGCTACACCTTC.